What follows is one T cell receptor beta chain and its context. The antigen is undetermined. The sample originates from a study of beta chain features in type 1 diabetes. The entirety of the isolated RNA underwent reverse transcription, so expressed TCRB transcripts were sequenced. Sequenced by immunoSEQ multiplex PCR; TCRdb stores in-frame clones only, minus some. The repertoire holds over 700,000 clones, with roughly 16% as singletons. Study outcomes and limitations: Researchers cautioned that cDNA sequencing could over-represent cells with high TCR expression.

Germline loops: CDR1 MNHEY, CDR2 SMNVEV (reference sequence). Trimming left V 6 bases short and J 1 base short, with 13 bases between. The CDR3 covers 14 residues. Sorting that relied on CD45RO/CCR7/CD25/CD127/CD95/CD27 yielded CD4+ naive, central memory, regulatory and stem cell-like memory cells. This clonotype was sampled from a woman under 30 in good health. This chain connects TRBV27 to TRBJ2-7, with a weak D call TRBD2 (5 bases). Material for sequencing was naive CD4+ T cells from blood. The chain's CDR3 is CASRTDGESYEQYF. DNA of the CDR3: TGTGCCAGCAGAACGGACGGGGAGTCCTACGAGCAGTACTTC.